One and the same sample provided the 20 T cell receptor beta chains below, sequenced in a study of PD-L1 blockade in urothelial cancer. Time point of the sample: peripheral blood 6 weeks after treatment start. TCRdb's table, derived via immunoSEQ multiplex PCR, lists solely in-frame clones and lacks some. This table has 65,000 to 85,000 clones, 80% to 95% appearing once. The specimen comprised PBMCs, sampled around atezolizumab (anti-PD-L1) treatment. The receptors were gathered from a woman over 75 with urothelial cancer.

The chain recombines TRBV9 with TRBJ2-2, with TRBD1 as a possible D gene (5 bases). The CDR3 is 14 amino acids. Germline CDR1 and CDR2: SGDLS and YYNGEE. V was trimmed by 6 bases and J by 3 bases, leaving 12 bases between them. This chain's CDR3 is CASTPWGHTGELFF. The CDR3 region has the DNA TGTGCCAGCACCCCGTGGGGCCACACCGGGGAGCTGTTTTTT.

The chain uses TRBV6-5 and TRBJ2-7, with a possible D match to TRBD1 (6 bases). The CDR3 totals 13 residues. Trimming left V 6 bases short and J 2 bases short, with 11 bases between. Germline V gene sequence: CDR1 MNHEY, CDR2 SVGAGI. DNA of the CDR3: TGTGCCAGCAGACAGACAGGCCCCTACGAGCAGTACTTC. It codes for CASRQTGPYEQYF.

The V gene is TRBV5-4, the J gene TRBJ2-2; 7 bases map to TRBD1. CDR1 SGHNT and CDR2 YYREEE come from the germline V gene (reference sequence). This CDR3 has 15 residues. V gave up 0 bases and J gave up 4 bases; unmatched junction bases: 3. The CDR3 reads CASSLADRVTGELFF. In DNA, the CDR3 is TGTGCCAGCAGCTTGGCCGACAGGGTCACCGGGGAGCTGTTTTTT.

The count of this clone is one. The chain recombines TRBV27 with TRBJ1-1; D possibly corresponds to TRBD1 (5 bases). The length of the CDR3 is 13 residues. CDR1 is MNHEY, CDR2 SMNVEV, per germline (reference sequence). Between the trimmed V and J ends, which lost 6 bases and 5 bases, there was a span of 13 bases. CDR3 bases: TGTGCCAGCAGCCCGACGAAGGGGACTGAAGCTTTCTTT. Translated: CASSPTKGTEAFF.

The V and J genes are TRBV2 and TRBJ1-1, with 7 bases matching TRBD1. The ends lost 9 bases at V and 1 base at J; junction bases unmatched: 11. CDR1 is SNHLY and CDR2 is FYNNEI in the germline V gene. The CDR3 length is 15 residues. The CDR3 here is CASEGAATPNTEAFF. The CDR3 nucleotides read TGTGCCAGTGAGGGGGCAGCTACCCCGAACACTGAAGCTTTCTTT.

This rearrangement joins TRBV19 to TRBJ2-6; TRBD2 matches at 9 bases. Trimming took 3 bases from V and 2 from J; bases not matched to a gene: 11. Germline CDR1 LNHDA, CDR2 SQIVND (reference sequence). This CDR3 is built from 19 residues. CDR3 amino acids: CASSIAAGGFRPGANVLTF. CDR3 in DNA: TGTGCCAGTAGTATTGCAGCGGGAGGTTTTCGTCCTGGGGCCAACGTCCTGACTTTC.

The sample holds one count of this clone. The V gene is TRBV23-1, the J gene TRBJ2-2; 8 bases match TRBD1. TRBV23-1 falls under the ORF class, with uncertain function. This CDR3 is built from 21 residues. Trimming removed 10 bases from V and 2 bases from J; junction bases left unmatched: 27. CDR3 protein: CATLYYLIGQGIRVNTGELFF. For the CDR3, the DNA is TGCGCCACTCTATATTACCTGATAGGACAGGGCATACGGGTAAACACCGGGGAGCTGTTTTTT.

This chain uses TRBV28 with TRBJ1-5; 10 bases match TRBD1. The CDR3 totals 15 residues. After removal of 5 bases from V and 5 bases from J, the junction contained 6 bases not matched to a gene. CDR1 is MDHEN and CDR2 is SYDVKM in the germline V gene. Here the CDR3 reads CASSPGGTGDQPQHF. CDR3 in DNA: TGTGCCAGCAGTCCCGGGGGGACAGGGGATCAGCCCCAGCATTTT.

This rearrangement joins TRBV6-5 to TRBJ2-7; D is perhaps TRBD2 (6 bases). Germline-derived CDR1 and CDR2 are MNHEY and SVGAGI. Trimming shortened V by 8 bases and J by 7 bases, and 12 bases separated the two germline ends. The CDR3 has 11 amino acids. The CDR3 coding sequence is TGTGCCAGCCGGAACGCGGGAGAGCAGTACTTC. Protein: CASRNAGEQYF.

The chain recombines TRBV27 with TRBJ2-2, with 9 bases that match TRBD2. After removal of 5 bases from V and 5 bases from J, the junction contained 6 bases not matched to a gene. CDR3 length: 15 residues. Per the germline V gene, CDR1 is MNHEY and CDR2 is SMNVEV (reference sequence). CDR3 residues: CASSQAGGETGELFF. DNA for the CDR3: TGTGCCAGCAGTCAAGCGGGAGGAGAGACCGGGGAGCTGTTTTTT.

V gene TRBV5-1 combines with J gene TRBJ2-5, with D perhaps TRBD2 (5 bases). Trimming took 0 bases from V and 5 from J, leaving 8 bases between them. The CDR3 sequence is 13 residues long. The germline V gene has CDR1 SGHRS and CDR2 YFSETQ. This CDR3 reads CASSLGGGETQYF. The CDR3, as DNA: TGCGCCAGCAGCTTGGGCGGAGGTGAGACCCAGTACTTC. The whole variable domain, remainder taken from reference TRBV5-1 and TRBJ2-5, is KAGVTQTPRYLIKTRGQQVTLSCSPISGHRSVSWYQQTPGQGLQFLFEYFSETQRNKGNFPGRFSGRQFSNSRSEMNVSTLELGDSALYLCASSLGGGETQYFGPGTRLLVL.

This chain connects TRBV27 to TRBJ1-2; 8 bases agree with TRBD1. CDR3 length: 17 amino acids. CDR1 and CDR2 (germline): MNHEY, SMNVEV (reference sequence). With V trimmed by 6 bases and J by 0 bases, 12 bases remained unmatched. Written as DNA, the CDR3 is TGTGCCAGCAGGACAGGACAGGGAGGGGTTTCTAACTATGGCTACACCTTC. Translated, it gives CASRTGQGGVSNYGYTF.

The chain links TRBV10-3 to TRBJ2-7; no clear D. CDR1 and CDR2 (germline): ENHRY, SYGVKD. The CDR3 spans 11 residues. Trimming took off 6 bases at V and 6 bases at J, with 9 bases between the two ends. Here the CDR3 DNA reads TGTGCCATCAGCCCCCGCGGCGAGCAGTACTTC. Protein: CAISPRGEQYF.

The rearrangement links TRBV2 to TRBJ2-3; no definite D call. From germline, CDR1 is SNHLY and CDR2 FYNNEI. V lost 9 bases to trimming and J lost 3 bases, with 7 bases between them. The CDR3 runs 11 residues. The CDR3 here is CASDTTDTQYF. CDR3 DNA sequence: TGTGCCAGTGACACAACAGATACGCAGTATTTT.

CDR3: CAGHLAGMDNEQFF. The DNA of the CDR3 is TGTGCCGGACATCTAGCGGGAATGGACAATGAGCAGTTCTTC. The chain couples TRBV5-4 to TRBJ2-1, with 9 bases identical to TRBD2. Losses at the gene ends were 10 bases for V and 5 bases for J; bases not matched to a gene: 10. The germline CDR1 and CDR2 sequences are SGHNT and YYREEE (reference sequence). The CDR3 consists of 14 residues.

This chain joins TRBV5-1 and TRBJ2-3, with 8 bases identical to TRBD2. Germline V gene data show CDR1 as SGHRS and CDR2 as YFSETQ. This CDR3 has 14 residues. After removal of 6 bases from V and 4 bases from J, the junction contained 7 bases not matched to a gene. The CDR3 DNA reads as TGCGCCAGCACGAAGCGGGAGTTATCAGATACGCAGTATTTT. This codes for CASTKRELSDTQYF.

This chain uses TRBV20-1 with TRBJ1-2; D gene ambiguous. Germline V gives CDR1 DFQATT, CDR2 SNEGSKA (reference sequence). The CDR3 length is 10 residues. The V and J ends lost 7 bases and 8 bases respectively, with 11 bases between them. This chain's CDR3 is CSDLLRGYTF. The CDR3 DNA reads TGCAGTGATCTGTTGAGGGGCTACACCTTC.

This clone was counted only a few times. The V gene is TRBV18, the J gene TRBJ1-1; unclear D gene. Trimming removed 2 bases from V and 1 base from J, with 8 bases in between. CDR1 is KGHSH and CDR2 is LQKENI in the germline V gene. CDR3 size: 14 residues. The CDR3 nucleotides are TGTGCCAGCTCACCAGGTTCAGGGAACACTGAAGCTTTCTTT. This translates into CASSPGSGNTEAFF.

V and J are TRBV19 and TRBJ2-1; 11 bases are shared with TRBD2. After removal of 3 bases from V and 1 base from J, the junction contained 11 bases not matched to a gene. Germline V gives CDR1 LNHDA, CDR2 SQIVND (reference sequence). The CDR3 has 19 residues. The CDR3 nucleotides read TGTGCCAGTAGTATCTGGCTAGCGGGAGGCCTTCGATCCTACAATGAGCAGTTCTTC. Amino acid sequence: CASSIWLAGGLRSYNEQFF.

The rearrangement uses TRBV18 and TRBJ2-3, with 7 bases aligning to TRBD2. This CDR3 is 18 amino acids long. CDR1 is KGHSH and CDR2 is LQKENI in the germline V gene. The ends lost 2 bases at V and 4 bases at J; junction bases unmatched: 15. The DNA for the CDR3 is TGTGCCAGCTCACCAGTCCTACGCGGGCTAGCGGAGTCAGATACGCAGTATTTT. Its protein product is CASSPVLRGLAESDTQYF.